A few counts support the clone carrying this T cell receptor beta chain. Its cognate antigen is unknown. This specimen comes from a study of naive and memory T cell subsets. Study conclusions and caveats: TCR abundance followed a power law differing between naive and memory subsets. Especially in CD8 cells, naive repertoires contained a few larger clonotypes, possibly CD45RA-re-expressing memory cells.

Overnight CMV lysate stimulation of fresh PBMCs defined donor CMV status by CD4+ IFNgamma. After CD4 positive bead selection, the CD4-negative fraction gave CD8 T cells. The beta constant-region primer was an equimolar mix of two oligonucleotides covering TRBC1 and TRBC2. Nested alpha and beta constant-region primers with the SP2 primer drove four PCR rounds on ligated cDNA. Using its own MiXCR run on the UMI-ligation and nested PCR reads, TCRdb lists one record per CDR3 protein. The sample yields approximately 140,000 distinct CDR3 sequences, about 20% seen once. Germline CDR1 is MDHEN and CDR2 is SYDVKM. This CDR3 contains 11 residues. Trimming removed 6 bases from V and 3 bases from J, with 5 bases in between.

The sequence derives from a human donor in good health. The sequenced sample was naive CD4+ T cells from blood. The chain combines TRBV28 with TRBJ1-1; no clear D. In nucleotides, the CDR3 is TGTGCCAGCAGCACTTACACTGAAGCTTTCTTT. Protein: CASSTYTEAFF.